This passage covers 5 T cell receptor beta chains from one sample sequenced in a study of graft-versus-host responses after intestinal transplantation. Produced via immunoSEQ multiplex PCR; TCRdb's table is partial and in-frame only. The table records some 140,000 clones, around 90% of them present only once. No cognate antigen is known for these TCRs. The specimen was unstimulated CD4+ T cells sorted from spleen or lymph node cells, collected before intestinal transplant. Receptors originate from a human donor who received an intestinal transplant.

Only a few counts were recorded for this clone. The chain joins TRBV6-5 to TRBJ1-3, with D tentatively TRBD1 (6 bases). The V gene's germline CDR1 is MNHEY and CDR2 SVGAGI. V dropped 7 bases and J dropped 2 bases, with 15 bases sitting between them. CDR3 length: 15 residues. CDR3 loop: CASKSGAGPGNTIYF. In nucleotides, the CDR3 is TGTGCCAGCAAATCAGGGGCCGGCCCTGGAAACACCATATATTTT.

This clone occurred once. The V gene is TRBV4-2, the J gene TRBJ2-5, with 11 bases identical to TRBD2. This CDR3 comprises 13 residues. The germline V gene has CDR1 LGHNA and CDR2 YNFKEQ. After removal of 4 bases from V and 5 bases from J, the junction contained 0 bases not matched to a gene. The CDR3 nucleotides are TGTGCCAGCAGCCCTAGCGGGAGGGAGACCCAGTACTTC. This translates into CASSPSGRETQYF.

J is TRBJ2-1 and V is TRBV5-6, with TRBD2 identical over 9 bases. Germline CDR1 SGHDT, CDR2 YYEEEE. V lost 3 bases, J lost 0 bases, and 4 bases stayed unmatched. The CDR3 loop spans 16 amino acids. CDR3 region: CASSYFSGSSYNEQFF. CDR3 sequence (DNA): TGTGCCAGCAGCTATTTTAGCGGGAGCTCCTACAATGAGCAGTTCTTC.

This chain links TRBV11-2 with TRBJ2-5; TRBD1 agrees at 7 bases. TRBJ2-7 matches the DNA end more closely, so the J call is doubtful. Germline CDR1 is SGHAT and CDR2 is FQNNGV. The CDR3 extends over 16 amino acids. The CDR3 nucleotides are TGTGCCAGCAGCTTAAGGCAAACAGGGGCCTCCTACGAGCAGTACTTC. Protein sequence: CASSLRQTGASYEQYF.

V is TRBV27 and J is TRBJ1-1; unclear D gene. The CDR3 consists of 13 residues. Germline values: CDR1 MNHEY, CDR2 SMNVEV (reference sequence). With 3 bases removed from V and 1 base from J, the gap between germline ends came to 6 bases. This CDR3 is CASSLKWNTEAFF. As DNA, the CDR3 is TGTGCCAGCAGTTTGAAGTGGAACACTGAAGCTTTCTTT.